The 22 T cell receptor beta chains presented below share a single source sample, sequenced in a study of blood T cell repertoires in COVID-19. The data were produced by immunoSEQ multiplex PCR, yet TCRdb's version contains in-frame clones alone and is incomplete. The repertoire holds 200,000 to 250,000 clones, approximately 80% seen once, with less than 11% in the top ten. Sequencing was carried out using peripheral blood. All receptors derive from an elderly woman with acute or convalescent COVID-19.

The chain uses TRBV6-5 and TRBJ1-5; unclear D gene. The V and J ends lost 7 bases and 6 bases respectively, with 10 bases between them. CDR3 length: 12 amino acids. Germline-derived CDR1 and CDR2 are MNHEY and SVGAGI. The CDR3 sequence: CASKEGSQPQHF. DNA for the CDR3: TGTGCCAGCAAGGAGGGTAGTCAGCCCCAGCATTTT.

The chain employs TRBV5-5 and TRBJ2-5, with a weak D call TRBD2 (5 bases). The germline V gene has CDR1 SGHKS and CDR2 YYEKEE (reference sequence). With 2 bases removed from V and 2 bases from J, the gap between germline ends came to 10 bases. The length of the CDR3 is 14 residues. CDR3 protein: CASSFFREQETQYF. The CDR3 DNA is TGTGCCAGCAGCTTCTTCCGGGAACAAGAGACCCAGTACTTC. The variable domain in full, with the rest retrieved from reference TRBV5-5 and TRBJ2-5, is DAGVTQSPTHLIKTRGQQVTLRCSPISGHKSVSWYQQVLGQGPQFIFQYYEKEERGRGNFPDRFSARQFPNYSSELNVNALLLGDSALYLCASSFFREQETQYFGPGTRLLVL.

V is TRBV30 and J is TRBJ1-1, with TRBD1 as a possible D gene (6 bases). The V gene's germline CDR1 is GTSNPN and CDR2 SVGIG (reference sequence). The CDR3 runs 14 residues. The V end lost 0 bases, the J end lost 4 bases, and 12 bases lay between the germline ends. The CDR3 DNA reads TGTGCCTGGAGTGTTACCAGGGGCGGCACTGAAGCTTTCTTT. This encodes CAWSVTRGGTEAFF.

The chain is built from TRBV29-1 and TRBJ2-1; 10 positions match TRBD1. The CDR3 sequence is 14 residues long. Germline CDR1 is SQVTM and CDR2 is ANQGSEA. Germline trimming cut 7 bases from V and 4 bases from J; bases unmatched to any gene: 7. Here the CDR3 reads CSGTRQGAYNEQFF. The CDR3 DNA follows: TGCAGCGGTACCAGACAGGGGGCATACAATGAGCAGTTCTTC.

Comments on this clone: Germline is not matched at one junction end, which may reflect a read error. The chain combines TRBV5-5 with TRBJ2-7; 12 bases map to TRBD2. Germline CDR1 reads SGHKS; CDR2 reads YYEKEE (reference sequence). There are 16 residues in the CDR3. For the CDR3, the DNA is TGTGCCAGCAGTTTGGGACTAGCGGGTTTCTCCTACGAGCAGTACTTC. Translating gives CASSLGLAGFSYEQYF. Drawing the rest from reference TRBV5-5 and TRBJ2-7, the complete variable domain is DAGVTQSPTHLIKTRGQQVTLRCSPISGHKSVSWYQQVLGQGPQFIFQYYEKEERGRGNFPDRFSARQFPNYSSELNVNALLLGDSALYLCASSLGLAGFSYEQYFGPGTRLTVT.

The chain links TRBV9 to TRBJ1-1, with 10 bases fitting TRBD1. The V gene end was trimmed by 3 bases and the J gene end by 6 bases; junction bases not matched to a gene: 14. The CDR3 has 17 residues. Germline V gives CDR1 SGDLS, CDR2 YYNGEE. The CDR3 sequence is CASSAPVPGQGLPEAFF. The CDR3 nucleotides read TGTGCCAGCAGCGCTCCCGTTCCGGGACAGGGGTTGCCTGAAGCTTTCTTT.

This chain joins TRBV19 and TRBJ1-2, with D unclear. The CDR3 is made up of 14 amino acids. V was clipped by 3 bases and J by 0 bases, with 8 bases between them. Germline V lookup: CDR1 LNHDA, CDR2 SQIVND (reference sequence). The CDR3 nucleotides are TGTGCCAGTAGTATCGGCGGGACTAACTATGGCTACACCTTC. Translation gives CASSIGGTNYGYTF.

The rearrangement uses TRBV13 and TRBJ2-7, with TRBD1 identical over 7 bases. From germline, CDR1 is PRHDT and CDR2 FYEKMQ (reference sequence). This CDR3 has 15 residues. The V gene end was trimmed by 5 bases and the J gene end by 3 bases; junction bases not matched to a gene: 10. CDR3 amino acids: CASSLSGQRHYEQYF. The CDR3 bases are TGTGCCAGCAGCCTTTCGGGACAGCGACACTACGAGCAGTACTTC.

The chain has TRBV5-1 and TRBJ1-1; D remains unclear. V was cut by 0 bases and J by 3 bases, with 12 bases left in between. The CDR3 extends over 15 amino acids. The germline CDR1 and CDR2 sequences are SGHRS and YFSETQ. CDR3 in DNA: TGCGCCAGCAGCTTGGATGGAGGAGGGTACACTGAAGCTTTCTTT. Translated, it gives CASSLDGGGYTEAFF.

The gene calls are TRBV5-4 and TRBJ2-1; D is perhaps TRBD2 (5 bases). The CDR3 length is 15 residues. The V end was cut by 2 bases, the J end by 0 bases, with 9 bases between. Germline CDR1 is SGHNT and CDR2 is YYREEE (reference sequence). The CDR3 protein is CASSFPTSSYNEQFF. In DNA form, the CDR3 reads TGTGCCAGCAGCTTTCCCACTAGCTCCTACAATGAGCAGTTCTTC.

This chain uses TRBV2 with TRBJ1-5; the match to TRBD1 covers 11 bases. The CDR3 is made up of 18 amino acids. Germline CDR1 is SNHLY and CDR2 is FYNNEI. Losses at the gene ends were 0 bases for V and 7 bases for J; bases not matched to a gene: 11. The CDR3 is CASSEAQDRGPGRQPQHF. The DNA for the CDR3 is TGTGCCAGCAGTGAAGCGCAGGACAGGGGGCCTGGTCGGCAGCCCCAGCATTTT.

The CDR3 sequence: CASSIVSSWTSGYTGELFF. The CDR3 DNA is TGTGCCAGTAGTATAGTCTCTTCTTGGACTAGCGGGTACACCGGGGAGCTGTTTTTT. The chain recombines TRBV19 with TRBJ2-2; TRBD2 matches 11 bases. The CDR3 has 19 residues. V dropped 1 base and J dropped 3; count of bases not matched to a gene: 10. Per germline, CDR1 LNHDA and CDR2 SQIVND (reference sequence).

The rearrangement uses TRBV3-1 (or the pseudogene TRBV3-2) and TRBJ1-1; D gene uncertain. Trimming left V 0 bases short and J 1 base short, with 9 bases between. This CDR3 contains 15 residues. Germline V gene data show CDR1 as LGHDT and CDR2 as YNNKEL (reference sequence). CDR3 nucleotides: TGTGCCAGCAGCCAAGATCGCCGGGGGAACACTGAAGCTTTCTTT. This codes for CASSQDRRGNTEAFF.

The rearrangement uses TRBV2 and TRBJ2-3, with 8 bases identical to TRBD2. This CDR3 comprises 16 residues. Germline CDR1 reads SNHLY; CDR2 reads FYNNEI. V was clipped by 5 bases and J by 1 base; unmatched bases: 8. CDR3 sequence (DNA): TGTGCCAGCAGTTCTCCTAGCGGGTCCCGCACAGATACGCAGTATTTT. Its translation: CASSSPSGSRTDTQYF.

In this sample, this clone turned up a few times. V usage is TRBV9 and J usage is TRBJ2-1, with no clear D. V lost 1 base to trimming and J lost 1 base, with 9 bases between them. The CDR3 covers 15 residues. Germline V gene data show CDR1 as SGDLS and CDR2 as YYNGEE. The CDR3 DNA reads as TGTGCCAGCAGCGTACAGTCCCAGTCCTACAATGAGCAGTTCTTC. Its protein product is CASSVQSQSYNEQFF.

This clone was observed a single time. This sequence joins TRBV11-3 and TRBJ2-4; 14 positions match TRBD2. This CDR3 comprises 17 residues. Germline trimming cut 0 bases from V and 8 bases from J; bases unmatched to any gene: 6. The germline CDR1 and CDR2 sequences are SGHNT and YENEEA. The CDR3 DNA sequence: TGTGCCAGCAGCTTAGAGGCGACTAGCGGGGGGGTCGACATTCAGTACTTC. Its protein product is CASSLEATSGGVDIQYF.

J is TRBJ2-3 and V is TRBV12-3 or TRBV12-4, with 7 bases fitting TRBD2. This CDR3 region has 13 residues. The ends lost 2 bases at V and 5 bases at J; junction bases unmatched: 1. CDR3 sequence reads: CASSLTGGDTQYF. The CDR3 nucleotides read TGTGCCAGCAGTTTAACGGGGGGAGATACGCAGTATTTT.

The gene calls are TRBV19 and TRBJ1-5, with 7 bases fitting TRBD1. V shed 3 bases and J 0 bases; nucleotides not matched to a gene: 17. The germline gives CDR1 LNHDA, CDR2 SQIVND (reference sequence). The CDR3 loop spans 20 amino acids. The CDR3 DNA sequence: TGTGCCAGTAGTATCTCTCGGGAGGGGGCCTACTCGAATAGCAATCAGCCCCAGCATTTT. This codes for CASSISREGAYSNSNQPQHF.

The chain combines TRBV7-2 with TRBJ1-2; the match to TRBD1 covers 11 bases. The CDR3 length is 15 residues. The trim removed 5 bases at V and 4 bases at J, leaving 6 bases unmatched. The germline gives CDR1 SGHTA, CDR2 FQGNSA. The CDR3 DNA sequence: TGTGCCAGCAGCGCCGGACAGGGGGCGATCTATGGCTACACCTTC. It codes for CASSAGQGAIYGYTF.

This clone was detected only a few times. CDR3 amino acids: CASSIRGQVNQPQHF. The CDR3 bases are TGTGCCAGCAGCATAAGGGGGCAGGTTAATCAGCCCCAGCATTTT. The chain is built from TRBV21-1 and TRBJ1-5; the table assigns TRBD1, which was not confirmed against the DNA. TRBV21-1 is shown as a pseudogene. The CDR3 is 15 residues long.

The V call is TRBV12-5, the J call TRBJ1-3; D gene unclear. In germline, CDR1 is LGHNT, CDR2 FRNRAP. The CDR3 spans 16 residues. The V gene lost 0 bases and the J gene lost 0 bases, with 9 bases spanning the gap. CDR3 nucleotides: TGTGCTAGTGGTTTGGTGGCGGGCGGCTCTGGAAACACCATATATTTT. Protein sequence: CASGLVAGGSGNTIYF.

Regarding this clone: At one boundary the junction diverges from the germline segment, which might be a read error. V gene TRBV7-2 combines with J gene TRBJ1-5, with TRBD1 matching over 9 bases. Germline loops: CDR1 SGHTA, CDR2 FQGNSA. CDR3 length: 15 residues. The CDR3 reads CASSLEQGADQPQHF. In DNA, the CDR3 is TGTGCCAGCAGTTTAGAACAGGGGGCCGATCAGCCCCAGCATTTT. Full variable domain (outside the CDR3, taken from reference TRBV7-2 and TRBJ1-5): GAGVSQSPSNKVTEKGKDVELRCDPISGHTALYWYRQSLGQGLEFLIYFQGNSAPDKSGLPSDRFSAERTGGSVSTLTIQRTQQEDSAVYLCASSLEQGADQPQHFGDGTRLSIL.